The clone carrying this TCR beta chain appeared once. CDR1 is GTSNPN, CDR2 SVGIG, per germline (reference sequence). CDR3 length: 17 amino acids. V lost 2 bases and J lost 0, with 17 bases in between. These data belong to a study of blood T cell repertoires in COVID-19. Per the original data handling: Nucleated cell number was recorded as an estimate derived from reference gene primer amplification. Libraries were prepared by immunoSEQ multiplex PCR; TCRdb keeps only in-frame clonotypes and omits some of them. Clone size and the V and J calls come from that table; the DNA yielded D and trimming. Of roughly 140,000 clones listed, more than 80% are singletons.

This TCR derives from a woman between 18 and 30 years old who had been exposed to COVID-19. The chain recombines TRBV30 with TRBJ1-5; D is unclear. Sample: PBMCs or T cells enriched from blood (not recorded which). The CDR3 reads CAWSTWQAPYSNQPQHF. In DNA form, the CDR3 reads TGTGCCTGGAGTACCTGGCAGGCGCCTTATAGCAATCAGCCCCAGCATTTT.